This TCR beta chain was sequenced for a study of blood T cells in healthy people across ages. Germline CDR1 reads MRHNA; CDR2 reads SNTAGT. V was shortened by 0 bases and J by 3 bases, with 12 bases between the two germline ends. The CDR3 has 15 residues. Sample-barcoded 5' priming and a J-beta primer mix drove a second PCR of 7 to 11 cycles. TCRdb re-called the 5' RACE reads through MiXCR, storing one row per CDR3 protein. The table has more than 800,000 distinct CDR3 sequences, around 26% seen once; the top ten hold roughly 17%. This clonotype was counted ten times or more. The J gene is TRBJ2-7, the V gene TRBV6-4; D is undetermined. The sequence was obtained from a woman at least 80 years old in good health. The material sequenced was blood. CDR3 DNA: TGTGCCAGCAGTGACTCTCGGTACACTAACTACGAGCAGTACTTC. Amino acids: CASSDSRYTNYEQYF.